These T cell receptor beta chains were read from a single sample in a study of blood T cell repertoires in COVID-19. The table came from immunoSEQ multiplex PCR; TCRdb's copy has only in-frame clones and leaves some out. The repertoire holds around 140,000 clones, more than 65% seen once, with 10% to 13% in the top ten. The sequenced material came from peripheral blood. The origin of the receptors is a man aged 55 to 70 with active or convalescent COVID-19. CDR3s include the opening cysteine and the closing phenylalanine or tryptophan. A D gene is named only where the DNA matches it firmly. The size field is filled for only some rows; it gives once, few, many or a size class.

CDR3nt: TGTGCCAGCAGCCCCGATGACAGGGCCTTCCTCTCTGGGGCCAACGTCCTGACTTTC
CDR3aa: CASSPDDRAFLSGANVLTF
abundance: -
j_gene: TRBJ2-6
d_gene: TRBD1
v_gene: TRBV7-2

CDR3nt: TGTGCCAGCGGGACAGGGGCTAATTCACCCCTCCACTTT
CDR3aa: CASGTGANSPLHF
abundance: -
j_gene: TRBJ1-6
d_gene: TRBD1
v_gene: TRBV12-3/TRBV12-4

CDR3nt: TGTGCCAGTAGTCTAGGGGGCAGGGTTAGCAATCAGCCCCAGCATTTT
CDR3aa: CASSLGGRVSNQPQHF
abundance: -
j_gene: TRBJ1-5
d_gene: TRBD1
v_gene: TRBV19

CDR3nt: TGTGCCAGCAGCCTCATTCAGGGGGGTTCACCCCTCCACTTT
CDR3aa: CASSLIQGGSPLHF
abundance: -
j_gene: TRBJ1-6
d_gene: TRBD1
v_gene: TRBV7-6

CDR3nt: TGTGCCAGCAGCACTCCCGGGGGAGCTGGGGCCAACGTCCTGACTTTC
CDR3aa: CASSTPGGAGANVLTF
abundance: -
j_gene: TRBJ2-6
d_gene: -
v_gene: TRBV2

CDR3nt: TGTGCCTGGAGTGTAGGGGGTTTCAGCTCTGGGGCCAACGTCCTGACTTTC
CDR3aa: CAWSVGGFSSGANVLTF
abundance: -
j_gene: TRBJ2-6
d_gene: -
v_gene: TRBV30

CDR3nt: TGTGCCAGCAGCTTAGGCGTGGAGTCAGATCCGTACTTC
CDR3aa: CASSLGVESDPYF
abundance: once
j_gene: TRBJ2-7
d_gene: -
v_gene: TRBV11-2

CDR3nt: TGTGCCTGGAGGGACCATGAGGGCCCTGGAAACACCATATATTTT
CDR3aa: CAWRDHEGPGNTIYF
abundance: -
j_gene: TRBJ1-3
d_gene: -
v_gene: TRBV30

CDR3nt: TGTGCCAGCAGTGACGGGGGGGGGCCCTACGAGCAGTACTTC
CDR3aa: CASSDGGGPYEQYF
abundance: -
j_gene: TRBJ2-7
d_gene: TRBD2
v_gene: TRBV6-1

CDR3nt: TGTGCCAGCAGCTTATCGTCACAGGGGGCAAATCAGCCCCAGCATTTT
CDR3aa: CASSLSSQGANQPQHF
abundance: -
j_gene: TRBJ1-5
d_gene: TRBD1
v_gene: TRBV7-9

CDR3nt: TGTGCCAGTACCCAGACAGAAGATCAGCCCCAGCATTTT
CDR3aa: CASTQTEDQPQHF
abundance: -
j_gene: TRBJ1-5
d_gene: -
v_gene: TRBV19

CDR3nt: TGTGCCTGGCTAAACAGGGCTCGAAGTATTTATGGCTACACCTTC
CDR3aa: CAWLNRARSIYGYTF
abundance: -
j_gene: TRBJ1-2
d_gene: -
v_gene: TRBV30

CDR3nt: TGCGCCAGCAGTGAGGCATTGGCGGGAGCAGATACGCAGTATTTT
CDR3aa: CASSEALAGADTQYF
abundance: -
j_gene: TRBJ2-3
d_gene: TRBD2
v_gene: TRBV10-1

CDR3nt: TGTGCCAGCAGAGACAGCATGAACACTGAAGCTTTCTTT
CDR3aa: CASRDSMNTEAFF
abundance: few
j_gene: TRBJ1-1
d_gene: -
v_gene: TRBV11-3

CDR3nt: TGTGCCAGCAGCTTATTGAACAGGGGAGTCACTGAAGCTTTCTTT
CDR3aa: CASSLLNRGVTEAFF
abundance: -
j_gene: TRBJ1-1
d_gene: TRBD1
v_gene: TRBV7-9

CDR3nt: TGTGCCAGCAGCCGACTAGAATCCTACAATGAGCAGTTCTTC
CDR3aa: CASSRLESYNEQFF
abundance: -
j_gene: TRBJ2-1
d_gene: -
v_gene: TRBV7-9

CDR3nt: TGCGCCAGCAGCCGAGGGACTAGCGGGAGTCGTGGAGAGACCCAGTACTTC
CDR3aa: CASSRGTSGSRGETQYF
abundance: -
j_gene: TRBJ2-5
d_gene: TRBD2
v_gene: TRBV4-3

CDR3nt: TGTGCCAGCAGCTTAGCGTCTTCGGGGAACGGTGAAAAACTGTTTTTT
CDR3aa: CASSLASSGNGEKLFF
abundance: -
j_gene: TRBJ1-4
d_gene: -
v_gene: TRBV7-2

CDR3nt: TGTGCCAGCAGTTACTCCGGGTATGCAACTAATGAAAAACTGTTTTTT
CDR3aa: CASSYSGYATNEKLFF
abundance: -
j_gene: TRBJ1-4
d_gene: -
v_gene: TRBV6-2/TRBV6-3

CDR3nt: TGTGCCAGCAGTGAATTCGCGGGGCTCACGCGCGAAGCTTTCTTT
CDR3aa: CASSEFAGLTREAFF
abundance: -
j_gene: TRBJ1-1
d_gene: -
v_gene: TRBV25-1

CDR3nt: TGTGCCAGCAGTGATTCGGGGTTTACCGGGGAGCTGTTTTTT
CDR3aa: CASSDSGFTGELFF
abundance: -
j_gene: TRBJ2-2
d_gene: -
v_gene: TRBV25-1

CDR3nt: TGTGCCTGGAACAGGGGGCTCCACAATGAGCAGTTCTTC
CDR3aa: CAWNRGLHNEQFF
abundance: once
j_gene: TRBJ2-1
d_gene: TRBD1
v_gene: TRBV30

CDR3nt: TGTGCCAGTAGGAAGGAGTCCTCTGGAAACACCATATATTTT
CDR3aa: CASRKESSGNTIYF
abundance: -
j_gene: TRBJ1-3
d_gene: -
v_gene: TRBV19

CDR3nt: TGTGCCAGCAGTGAAGTGGACAGGGGCTCTGGAAACACCATATATTTT
CDR3aa: CASSEVDRGSGNTIYF
abundance: -
j_gene: TRBJ1-3
d_gene: TRBD1
v_gene: TRBV6-1

CDR3nt: TGTGCCAGCAGCTCCCGGGACAGGGCGTATGGCTACACCTTC
CDR3aa: CASSSRDRAYGYTF
abundance: -
j_gene: TRBJ1-2
d_gene: TRBD1
v_gene: TRBV11-3

CDR3nt: TGTGCCACCAGTGATTCGTCCCGGGACAGGGGATGGGACACTAATGAAAAACTGTTTTTT
CDR3aa: CATSDSSRDRGWDTNEKLFF
abundance: -
j_gene: TRBJ1-4
d_gene: TRBD1
v_gene: TRBV24-1

CDR3nt: TGTGCCAGCAGACGAGCCGAGACAGGAGATACGCAGTATTTT
CDR3aa: CASRRAETGDTQYF
abundance: few
j_gene: TRBJ2-3
d_gene: -
v_gene: TRBV7-9

CDR3nt: TGTGCCTGGAGTGTATGGTCCAGAGGCACTGAAGCTTTCTTT
CDR3aa: CAWSVWSRGTEAFF
abundance: -
j_gene: TRBJ1-1
d_gene: -
v_gene: TRBV30

CDR3nt: TGTGCCAGCAGTCCCCGTAGAAGGGGCAATTCAGATACGCAGTATTTT
CDR3aa: CASSPRRRGNSDTQYF
abundance: -
j_gene: TRBJ2-3
d_gene: -
v_gene: TRBV28

CDR3nt: TGTGCCAGCAGTTACCCGGGGGGGCGGAACACTGAAGCTTTCTTT
CDR3aa: CASSYPGGRNTEAFF
abundance: -
j_gene: TRBJ1-1
d_gene: -
v_gene: TRBV6-5

CDR3nt: TGCGCCAGCAGCCAAGGGACTAGTCCTAGCACAGATACGCAGTATTTT
CDR3aa: CASSQGTSPSTDTQYF
abundance: -
j_gene: TRBJ2-3
d_gene: TRBD2
v_gene: TRBV4-3

CDR3nt: TGTGCCAGCAGCCCATCGCCGGGACTAGCGGGAGAGGAGAACACCGGGGAGCTGTTTTTT
CDR3aa: CASSPSPGLAGEENTGELFF
abundance: -
j_gene: TRBJ2-2
d_gene: TRBD2
v_gene: TRBV3-1/TRBV3-2

CDR3nt: TGTGCCAGCTCACCTCAACAGAGGGAACAGGAGACCCAGTACTTC
CDR3aa: CASSPQQREQETQYF
abundance: -
j_gene: TRBJ2-5
d_gene: -
v_gene: TRBV18

CDR3nt: TGTGCCAGCAGCTCCACTAGCGGGAGGGCCTACAATGAGCAGTTCTTC
CDR3aa: CASSSTSGRAYNEQFF
abundance: -
j_gene: TRBJ2-1
d_gene: TRBD2
v_gene: TRBV11-3

CDR3nt: TGTGCCAGCAGTGAACGGGGGAAATTGACAGACAATCAGCCCCAGCATTTT
CDR3aa: CASSERGKLTDNQPQHF
abundance: -
j_gene: TRBJ1-5
d_gene: -
v_gene: TRBV2

CDR3nt: TGTGCCAGCAGCTGGAGGGAGACTAATGAAAAACTGTTTTTT
CDR3aa: CASSWRETNEKLFF
abundance: -
j_gene: TRBJ1-4
d_gene: -
v_gene: TRBV11-3

CDR3nt: TGCAGCGTTGACGGACAGCTCCTGAACACTGAAGCTTTCTTT
CDR3aa: CSVDGQLLNTEAFF
abundance: once
j_gene: TRBJ1-1
d_gene: -
v_gene: TRBV29-1

CDR3nt: TGTGCCACCAGTGACCCGGGGACAGACGTGACGGAAAAACTGTTTTTT
CDR3aa: CATSDPGTDVTEKLFF
abundance: -
j_gene: TRBJ1-4
d_gene: TRBD1
v_gene: TRBV24-1

CDR3nt: TGTGCCAGCAGCCCCCGGCGGAGGGCCTCTGGAAACACCATATATTTT
CDR3aa: CASSPRRRASGNTIYF
abundance: -
j_gene: TRBJ1-3
d_gene: -
v_gene: TRBV5-6